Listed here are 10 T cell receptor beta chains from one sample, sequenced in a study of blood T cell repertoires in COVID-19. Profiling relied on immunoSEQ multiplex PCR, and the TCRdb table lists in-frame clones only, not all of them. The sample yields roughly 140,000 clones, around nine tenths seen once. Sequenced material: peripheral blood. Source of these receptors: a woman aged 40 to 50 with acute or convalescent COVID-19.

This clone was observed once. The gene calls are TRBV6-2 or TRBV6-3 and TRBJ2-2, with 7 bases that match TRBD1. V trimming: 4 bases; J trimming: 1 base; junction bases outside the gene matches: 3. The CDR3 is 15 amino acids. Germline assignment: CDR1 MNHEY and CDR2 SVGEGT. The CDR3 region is CASSLGQLNTGELFF. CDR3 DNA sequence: TGTGCCAGCAGTTTGGGACAGTTGAACACCGGGGAGCTGTTTTTT.

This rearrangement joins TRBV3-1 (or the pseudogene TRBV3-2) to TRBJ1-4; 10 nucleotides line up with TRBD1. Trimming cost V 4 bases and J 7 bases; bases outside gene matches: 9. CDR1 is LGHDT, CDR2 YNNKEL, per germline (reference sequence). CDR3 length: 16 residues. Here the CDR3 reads CASSPDRGALFEKLFF. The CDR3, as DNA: TGTGCCAGCAGCCCGGACAGGGGGGCCCTTTTTGAAAAACTGTTTTTT.

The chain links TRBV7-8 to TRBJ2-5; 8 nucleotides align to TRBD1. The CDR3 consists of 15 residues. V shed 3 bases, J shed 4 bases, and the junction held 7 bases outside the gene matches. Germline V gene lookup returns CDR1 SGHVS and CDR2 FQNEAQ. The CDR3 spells CASSLDRVSRETQYF. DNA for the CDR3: TGTGCCAGCAGCTTGGACAGGGTGTCCAGAGAGACCCAGTACTTC.

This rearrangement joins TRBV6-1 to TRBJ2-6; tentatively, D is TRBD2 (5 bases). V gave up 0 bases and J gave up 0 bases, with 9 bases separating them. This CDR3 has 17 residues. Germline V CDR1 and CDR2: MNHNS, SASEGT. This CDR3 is CASSEAPGSSGANVLTF. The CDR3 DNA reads TGTGCCAGCAGTGAAGCCCCGGGGAGCTCTGGGGCCAACGTCCTGACTTTC.

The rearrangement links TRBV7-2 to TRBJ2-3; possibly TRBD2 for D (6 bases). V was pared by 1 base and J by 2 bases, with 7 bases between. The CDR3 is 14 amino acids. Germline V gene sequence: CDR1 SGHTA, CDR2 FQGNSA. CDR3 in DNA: TGTGCCAGCAGCTTAGAGCGGGCCACAGATACGCAGTATTTT. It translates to CASSLERATDTQYF.

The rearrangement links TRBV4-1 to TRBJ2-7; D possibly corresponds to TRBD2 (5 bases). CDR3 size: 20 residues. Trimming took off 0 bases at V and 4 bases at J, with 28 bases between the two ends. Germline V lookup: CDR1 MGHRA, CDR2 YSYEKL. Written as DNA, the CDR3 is TGCGCCAGCAGCCAAGAATTCTTCGGGATGGAGGCGCAGAGACTTTACGAGCAGTACTTC. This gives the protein CASSQEFFGMEAQRLYEQYF.

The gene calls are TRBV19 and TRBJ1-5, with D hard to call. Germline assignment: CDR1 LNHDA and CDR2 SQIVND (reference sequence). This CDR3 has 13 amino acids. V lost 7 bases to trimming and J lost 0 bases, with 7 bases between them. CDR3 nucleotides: TGTGCCAGTACCCAGTCTAGCAATCAGCCCCAGCATTTT. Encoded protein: CASTQSSNQPQHF.

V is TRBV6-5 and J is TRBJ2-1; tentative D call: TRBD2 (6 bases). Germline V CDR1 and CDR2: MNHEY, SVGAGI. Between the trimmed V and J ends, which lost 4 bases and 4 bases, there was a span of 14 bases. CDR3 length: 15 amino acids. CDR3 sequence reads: CASSLGGRTYNEQFF. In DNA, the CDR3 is TGTGCCAGCAGTTTAGGAGGGAGAACTTACAATGAGCAGTTCTTC.

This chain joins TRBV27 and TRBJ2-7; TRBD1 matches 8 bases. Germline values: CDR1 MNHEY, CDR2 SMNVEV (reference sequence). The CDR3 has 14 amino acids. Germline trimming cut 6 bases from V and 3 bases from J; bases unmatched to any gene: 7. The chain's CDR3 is CASSTGTGDYEQYF. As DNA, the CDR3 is TGTGCCAGCAGCACCGGGACAGGCGACTACGAGCAGTACTTC.

CDR3 in amino acids: CASSLSVGGGLTEAFF. CDR3 in DNA: TGTGCCAGCAGTTTATCGGTGGGGGGTGGGCTGACTGAAGCTTTCTTT. The genes are TRBV27 and TRBJ1-1; D is possibly TRBD1 (5 bases). Trimming left V 0 bases short and J 5 bases short, with 16 bases between. The CDR3 is 16 residues long. Germline CDR1 reads MNHEY; CDR2 reads SMNVEV (reference sequence).